The next 17 T cell receptor beta chains were all read from a single sample in a study of blood T cell repertoires in COVID-19. The protocol was immunoSEQ multiplex PCR, while the TCRdb copy is restricted to in-frame clones and leaves out a portion. Of some 46,000 clones listed, roughly 73% are singletons. The sample taken for sequencing was peripheral blood. These receptors were taken from a man aged 80 or over with acute or convalescent COVID-19.

This clone showed up just a few times. The chain carries TRBV28 and TRBJ1-5; D is uncertain. The CDR3 is made up of 12 amino acids. The ends were cut back, 6 bases at V and 7 bases at J, with 10 bases in the middle. Germline V gene lookup returns CDR1 MDHEN and CDR2 SYDVKM. DNA for the CDR3: TGTGCCAGCAGGCAAGGAGGACAGCCCCAGCATTTT. This gives the protein CASRQGGQPQHF.

The gene calls are TRBV6-6 and TRBJ1-2, with 7 bases matching TRBD1. J gave up 6 bases and V 4 bases, and 8 bases lay outside the gene matches. The germline V gene encodes CDR1 MNHNY and CDR2 SVGAGI (reference sequence). The CDR3 consists of 14 residues. The DNA of the CDR3 is TGTGCCAGCAGTTCCCCGACAGGGATGGATGGCTACACCTTC. This gives the protein CASSSPTGMDGYTF.

J is TRBJ2-1 and V is TRBV18; a possible D gene is TRBD2 (7 bases). Germline CDR1 reads KGHSH; CDR2 reads LQKENI. Trimming took 3 bases from V and 12 from J, leaving 18 bases between them. This CDR3 contains 14 residues. CDR3 DNA sequence: TGTGCCAGCTCACCGTCCCTAGGGGGGGACGTGCAGTTCTTC. Translation gives CASSPSLGGDVQFF.

This chain joins TRBV6-5 and TRBJ1-5; 7 bases align to TRBD1. V lost 4 bases, J lost 0 bases, and 3 bases stayed unmatched. CDR3 size: 15 residues. In germline, CDR1 is MNHEY, CDR2 SVGAGI. CDR3 protein: CASSSTGFSNQPQHF. CDR3 bases: TGTGCCAGCAGTTCGACAGGGTTTAGCAATCAGCCCCAGCATTTT.

There are a few counts of this clone. The V call is TRBV4-2, the J call TRBJ2-1; TRBD2 agrees at 7 bases. The germline V gene encodes CDR1 LGHNA and CDR2 YNFKEQ. J was trimmed by 4 bases and V by 4 bases; bases with no gene match: 13. The CDR3 is 17 residues long. CDR3 sequence (DNA): TGTGCCAGCAGCCTCTTAGGGAGCGGGAAGGGGTACAATGAGCAGTTCTTC. Translated: CASSLLGSGKGYNEQFF.

The V call is TRBV7-8, the J call TRBJ2-4; 9 bases agree with TRBD1. CDR3 length: 16 amino acids. Germline V gives CDR1 SGHVS, CDR2 FQNEAQ. V lost 5 bases to trimming and J lost 7 bases; unmatched junction nucleotides: 12. This CDR3 reads CASSPQGAPAGNIQYF. For the CDR3, the DNA is TGTGCCAGCAGCCCACAGGGGGCCCCGGCAGGGAACATTCAGTACTTC.

The chain carries TRBV6-5 and TRBJ2-3; TRBD2 matches at 7 bases. The CDR3 extends over 13 amino acids. The germline V gene has CDR1 MNHEY and CDR2 SVGAGI. J gave up 7 bases and V 6 bases, and 7 bases lay outside the gene matches. CDR3 region: CASRGGGGNTQYF. CDR3 coding DNA: TGTGCCAGCAGGGGCGGGGGTGGAAATACGCAGTATTTT.

The chain couples TRBV28 to TRBJ2-5, with 8 positions matching TRBD1. From germline, CDR1 is MDHEN and CDR2 SYDVKM. CDR3 size: 14 residues. The junction had 11 bases not matched to a gene; V was cut back by 5 bases and J by 9 bases. The CDR3, as DNA: TGTGCCAGCAGTGCCCCGGGGACAGGTCGGGCCCAGTACTTC. Residues: CASSAPGTGRAQYF. The variable domain in full, with the rest retrieved from reference TRBV28 and TRBJ2-5, is DVKVTQSSRYLVKRTGEKVFLECVQDMDHENMFWYRQDPGLGLRLIYFSYDVKMKEKGDIPEGYSVSREKKERFSLILESASTNQTSMYLCASSAPGTGRAQYFGPGTRLLVL.

V usage is TRBV7-9 and J usage is TRBJ2-7; 9 positions agree with TRBD2. The CDR3 covers 14 residues. The V gene's germline CDR1 is SEHNR and CDR2 FQNEAQ (reference sequence). Trimming took 3 bases from V and 6 from J; bases not matched to a gene: 6. The CDR3 DNA reads as TGTGCCAGCAGCTTTCCCGGGACTAGCCTCGAGCAGTACTTC. This gives the protein CASSFPGTSLEQYF.

DNA of the CDR3: TGTGCCAGCAGCTTAGTAGGGACTAGCGGGAGGGCTGGAGATACGCAGTATTTT. It encodes CASSLVGTSGRAGDTQYF. The J gene is TRBJ2-3, the V gene TRBV7-2, with TRBD2 matching over 16 bases. V shed 1 base, J shed 5 bases, and the junction held 6 bases outside the gene matches. The CDR3 spans 18 residues. Germline V gene lookup returns CDR1 SGHTA and CDR2 FQGNSA. The full variable domain, completed using reference TRBV7-2 and TRBJ2-3, is GAGVSQSPSNKVTEKGKDVELRCDPISGHTALYWYRQSLGQGLEFLIYFQGNSAPDKSGLPSDRFSAERTGGSVSTLTIQRTQQEDSAVYLCASSLVGTSGRAGDTQYFGPGTRLTVL.

This sequence joins TRBV14 and TRBJ2-5; possible D gene TRBD2, 6 bases. Trimming shortened V by 2 bases and J by 9 bases, and 19 bases separated the two germline ends. The CDR3 totals 15 residues. The germline CDR1 and CDR2 sequences are SGHDN and FVKESK. CDR3 nucleotide sequence: TGTGCCAGCAGCCAAAATCCGATTAACGGGGGACCCCAGTACTTC. It encodes CASSQNPINGGPQYF.

CDR3 in amino acids: CASSATGGRDEQFF. The CDR3 DNA sequence: TGTGCCAGCAGCGCAACAGGGGGTCGAGATGAGCAGTTCTTC. The rearrangement links TRBV5-6 to TRBJ2-1, with TRBD1 identical over 8 bases. Germline values: CDR1 SGHDT, CDR2 YYEEEE. With V trimmed by 4 bases and J by 8 bases, 8 bases remained unmatched. CDR3 length: 14 amino acids.

V gene TRBV28 combines with J gene TRBJ2-2; 12 positions match TRBD2. V lost 6 bases and J lost 3; bases outside the gene matches: 14. The CDR3 consists of 19 residues. Germline CDR1 is MDHEN and CDR2 is SYDVKM. The CDR3 bases are TGTGCCAGCAGCCCGCTATTGGCCCGGACTAGCGGGGACACCGGGGAGCTGTTTTTT. Translated, it gives CASSPLLARTSGDTGELFF.

CDR3 protein: CASSSLLLAASSYNEQFF. Here the CDR3 DNA reads TGCGCCAGCAGCTCGTTACTCTTAGCGGCAAGCTCCTACAATGAGCAGTTCTTC. The rearrangement links TRBV5-1 to TRBJ2-1; possible D gene TRBD2, 6 bases. Trimming removed 3 bases from V and 0 bases from J, with 19 bases in between. The germline V gene encodes CDR1 SGHRS and CDR2 YFSETQ. The length of the CDR3 is 18 residues.

This chain links TRBV2 with TRBJ2-3, with D tentatively TRBD2 (6 bases). Germline V gene lookup returns CDR1 SNHLY and CDR2 FYNNEI. This CDR3 is built from 14 residues. Trimming took 9 bases from V and 0 from J, leaving 13 bases between them. The CDR3 DNA reads TGTGCCAGTAAACTAGCACTGAGCACAGATACGCAGTATTTT. Translating gives CASKLALSTDTQYF.

The V gene is TRBV2, the J gene TRBJ1-1; 10 nucleotides line up with TRBD1. The CDR3 covers 14 residues. V shed 3 bases and J 4 bases; nucleotides not matched to a gene: 2. The V gene's germline CDR1 is SNHLY and CDR2 FYNNEI. The CDR3 here is CASSEWTGGTEAFF. The CDR3 bases are TGTGCCAGCAGTGAGTGGACAGGGGGCACTGAAGCTTTCTTT.

This clone has more than one count but fewer than ten. The rearrangement uses TRBV24-1 and TRBJ1-2; 8 bases align to TRBD1. Losses at the gene ends were 6 bases for V and 4 bases for J; bases not matched to a gene: 6. The length of the CDR3 is 14 residues. CDR1 is KGHDR, CDR2 SFDVKD, per germline. The CDR3 here is CATSPRQGTYGYTF. The CDR3 DNA sequence: TGTGCCACCAGTCCGAGACAGGGGACCTATGGCTACACCTTC.